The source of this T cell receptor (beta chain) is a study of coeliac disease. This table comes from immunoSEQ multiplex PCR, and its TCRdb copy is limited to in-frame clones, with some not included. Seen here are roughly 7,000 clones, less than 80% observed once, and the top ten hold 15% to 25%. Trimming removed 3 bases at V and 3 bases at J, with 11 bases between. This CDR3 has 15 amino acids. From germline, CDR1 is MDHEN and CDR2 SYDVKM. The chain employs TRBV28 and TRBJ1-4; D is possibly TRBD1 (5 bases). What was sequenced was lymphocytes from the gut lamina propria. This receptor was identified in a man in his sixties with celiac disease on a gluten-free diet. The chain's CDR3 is CASSFPGGANEKLFF. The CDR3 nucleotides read TGTGCCAGCAGTTTCCCGGGAGGGGCTAATGAAAAACTGTTTTTT.